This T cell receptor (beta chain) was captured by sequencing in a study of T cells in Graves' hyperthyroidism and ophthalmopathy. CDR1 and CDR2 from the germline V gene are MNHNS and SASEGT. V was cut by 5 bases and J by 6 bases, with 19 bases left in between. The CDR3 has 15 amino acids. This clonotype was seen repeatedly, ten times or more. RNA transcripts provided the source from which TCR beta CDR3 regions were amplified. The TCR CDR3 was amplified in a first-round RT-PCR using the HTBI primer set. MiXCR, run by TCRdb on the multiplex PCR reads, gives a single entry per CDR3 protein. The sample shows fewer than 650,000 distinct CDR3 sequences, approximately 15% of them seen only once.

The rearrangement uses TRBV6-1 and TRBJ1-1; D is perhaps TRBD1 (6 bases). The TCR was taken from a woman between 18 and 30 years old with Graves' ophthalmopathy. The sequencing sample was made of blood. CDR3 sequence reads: CASSSLTGRDPEAFF. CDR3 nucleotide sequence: TGTGCCAGCAGTTCTTTGACAGGAAGAGACCCTGAAGCTTTCTTT.